The T cell receptor (beta chain) under discussion was sequenced for a study of cytomegalovirus exposure and HLA in healthy donors. Study-level background: When 398 donors were genotyped, about 86% of them were found to fall in the Caucasian-associated ancestry cluster.

It was with 60 Vbeta and 13 Jbeta primers that the PCR ran. TCRdb's copy holds only in-frame clones and misses some; the assay was immunoSEQ multiplex PCR. The profile shows about 200,000 clones, approximately 80% of them singletons. Study conclusions and caveats: Per published accounts, TCR beta sequences correctly predicted the HLA-A and HLA-B alleles of most subjects. Rarity characterized most TCR sequences, yet some public TCRs appeared in many donors. Later genetic work tied a missense DCLRE1C variant to beta-chain V and J trimming.

On this clone itself: What it binds is not known.

The CDR3 sequence is 16 residues long. The germline gives CDR1 SGHRS, CDR2 YFSETQ. The V gene end was trimmed by 4 bases and the J gene end by 5 bases; junction bases not matched to a gene: 12. The source material was PBMCs. The sequence was collected from a man under 40 in good health and CMV-seronegative. The genes are TRBV5-1 and TRBJ1-2, with 9 bases that match TRBD1. The DNA of the CDR3 is TGCGCCAGCAGCATCCTTCGCGGGACAGGGTATTATGGCTACACCTTC. This sequence encodes CASSILRGTGYYGYTF.